This section outlines one TCR beta chain sequence together with its context. At least ten counts were recorded for this clonotype. Its binding antigen is unknown. No clone much larger than this one lies a single base away; base qualities are absent. The run used an Illumina HiSeq 2500. TCR beta libraries were prepared by quantitative 5'-RACE with molecular barcodes. The original methods were these. A new computational method based on a probabilistic model of VDJ rearrangement was used to identify disease-linked TCR variants. TCRdb trimmed the raw reads at Q25, called clones with MiXCR and kept productive beta chains. CDR3 protein sequences are deduplicated, and each keeps its most common genes and DNA. Here the V and J calls rest on TCRdb's processing, not on the authors' analysis. This sample is represented by hundreds of thousands of distinct CDR3 sequences; about 11% of them were singletons. The ten largest account for less than 0.65% of the sample.

These data are taken from a study of CD8 T cells in ankylosing spondylitis (dated 2017 in TCRdb). A note on the overall study: The study set out to find disease-linked TCR variants by profiling T cell receptor beta repertoires in ankylosing spondylitis patients and healthy donors. The whole study cohort included some 100 healthy donors and 25 ankylosing spondylitis patients. Peripheral blood was sampled, and synovial fluid was also collected from ankylosing spondylitis patients. General conclusions and limits of the study: Significant enrichment of the disease-linked clones was reported in matched synovial fluid samples from ankylosing spondylitis patients. The disease-linked clones showed a CD8+ phenotype and occurred at relatively low frequencies in peripheral blood. Some motif variants had previously been reported in the synovial fluid and blood of reactive arthritis patients, which suggests shared mechanisms of disease initiation. A TCR beta motif made up of eight highly homologous amino acid variants appeared to be characteristic of blood from ankylosing spondylitis patients.

The sequenced sample was blood, either unsorted or a sorted T cell fraction (not recorded which). This clonotype was obtained from a male donor with ankylosing spondylitis.

The CDR3 amino acid sequence is: CASSQGASGYEQYF. The nucleotide sequence is TGTGCCAGCAGCCAAGGGGCTAGCGGCTACGAGCAGTACTTC. The rearrangement joined TRBV4-2 to TRBJ2-7, and 7 junctional nucleotides match TRBD2. From the germline V gene, CDR1 is LGHNA and CDR2 is YNFKEQ. The CDR3 covers 14 residues, taking in both the cysteine and the phenylalanine. Kept here is only the CDR3 DNA, which spans 42 bases and is read in frame from base 1. The germline V end is reduced by 1 base and the J end by 3 bases; junction bases left unmatched: 3.